This passage covers 25 T cell receptor beta chains from one sample sequenced in a study of blood T cell repertoires in COVID-19. The data were produced by immunoSEQ multiplex PCR, yet TCRdb's version contains in-frame clones alone and is incomplete. Among roughly 68,000 clones, approximately 80% were seen once, and the ten largest hold 3.5% to 4%. Sequencing was carried out using PBMCs or T cells enriched from blood (not recorded which). The receptors here all came from a woman aged 40 to 50 with acute COVID-19.

The chain combines TRBV5-1 with TRBJ1-6; 7 nucleotides line up with TRBD1. The CDR3 is 16 residues long. In germline, CDR1 is SGHRS, CDR2 YFSETQ. After removal of 5 bases from V and 7 bases from J, the junction contained 12 bases not matched to a gene. CDR3 region: CASRYRWDSLNSPLHF. CDR3 in DNA: TGCGCCAGCAGGTATCGCTGGGACAGCCTCAATTCACCCCTCCACTTT.

This clone was found once. In nucleotides, the CDR3 is TGTGCCAGCAGCACCGCCCAGGGGCCCTATGGCTACACCTTC. Its translation is CASSTAQGPYGYTF. This chain uses TRBV5-4 with TRBJ1-2, with a possible D match to TRBD1 (6 bases). CDR3 size: 14 residues. V was cut by 4 bases and J by 4 bases, with 14 bases left in between. Germline CDR1 SGHNT, CDR2 YYREEE (reference sequence).

The DNA of the CDR3 is TGCAGCGTTGCTAGCGGGACTAATAACTTCCGGACCTACGAGCAGTACTTC. Amino acids: CSVASGTNNFRTYEQYF. The J gene is TRBJ2-7, the V gene TRBV29-1, with 9 nucleotides matching TRBD2. Trimming at V came to 4 bases and at J to 2 bases, leaving 15 bases not matched to a gene. Germline CDR1 reads SQVTM; CDR2 reads ANQGSEA. The CDR3 has 17 amino acids.

This clone was recorded only once. The V gene is TRBV19, the J gene TRBJ2-7; possible D gene TRBD1, 6 bases. The V end was cut by 3 bases, the J end by 8 bases, with 23 bases between. Germline CDR1 reads LNHDA; CDR2 reads SQIVND (reference sequence). The CDR3 spans 16 residues. The CDR3 coding sequence is TGTGCCAGTAGTATGACCGGGACAACGGTTACTAAAAAGCAGTACTTC. Residues: CASSMTGTTVTKKQYF.

The chain has TRBV7-3 and TRBJ2-1, with TRBD2 matching 7 bases. Germline V lookup: CDR1 SGHTA, CDR2 FQGTGA. The CDR3 has 17 residues. The V segment lost 2 bases and the J segment 5 bases; nucleotides outside the gene matches: 12. Here the CDR3 DNA reads TGTGCCAGCAGCTTAGGAGGGCGTGGGAGGGCTGACAATGAGCAGTTCTTC. Protein product: CASSLGGRGRADNEQFF.

This clone was observed a handful of times. The genes are TRBV5-1 and TRBJ1-1; D is uncertain. Trimming removed 1 base at V and 3 bases at J, with 7 bases between. This CDR3 is 13 amino acids long. The germline V gene has CDR1 SGHRS and CDR2 YFSETQ. The CDR3 is CASSLSGYTEAFF. CDR3 nucleotides: TGCGCCAGCAGCTTGTCCGGGTACACTGAAGCTTTCTTT.

The genes are TRBV13 and TRBJ2-3; 7 bases fit TRBD1. This CDR3 spans 16 amino acids. V shed 5 bases, J shed 2 bases, and the junction held 10 bases outside the gene matches. Germline CDR1 and CDR2: PRHDT and FYEKMQ (reference sequence). The CDR3 protein is CASSRYRGVNTDTQYF. In nucleotides, the CDR3 is TGTGCCAGCAGCCGTTACAGGGGAGTGAACACAGATACGCAGTATTTT.

The V call is TRBV6-2 or TRBV6-3, the J call TRBJ2-3; 8 bases match TRBD2. J lost 4 bases, V lost 5 bases, and 17 bases had no gene match. The CDR3 extends over 18 amino acids. Germline V gene data show CDR1 as MNHEY and CDR2 as SVGEGT. The CDR3 region is CASSRVPSGRGGSDTQYF. The CDR3 nucleotides are TGTGCCAGCAGTAGAGTCCCTAGCGGGCGGGGCGGCTCAGATACGCAGTATTTT.

The chain has TRBV28 and TRBJ1-6; the match to TRBD1 covers 11 bases. The CDR3 length is 21 residues. Germline values: CDR1 MDHEN, CDR2 SYDVKM. Trimming cost V 6 bases and J 9 bases; bases outside gene matches: 25. The CDR3 sequence is CASSLPRSGQGVSAVGSPLHF. The CDR3 DNA reads as TGTGCCAGCAGCCTCCCCCGGTCGGGACAGGGGGTCTCGGCTGTAGGTTCACCCCTCCACTTT.

The chain employs TRBV27 and TRBJ1-1; 9 bases map to TRBD1. This CDR3 has 15 amino acids. J lost 5 bases, V lost 4 bases, and 8 bases had no gene match. Germline CDR1 reads MNHEY; CDR2 reads SMNVEV (reference sequence). CDR3 region: CASSSRRTGVTEAFF. CDR3 in DNA: TGTGCCAGCAGTTCCAGAAGGACAGGGGTTACTGAAGCTTTCTTT.

The chain combines TRBV7-6 with TRBJ2-7; 7 bases fit TRBD2. J gave up 2 bases and V 7 bases, and 11 bases lay outside the gene matches. Germline CDR1 is SGHVS and CDR2 is FNYEAQ. The CDR3 is 15 residues long. The CDR3 sequence is CASTLQQGGTYEQYF. The CDR3 DNA sequence: TGTGCCAGCACCCTCCAGCAGGGAGGGACCTACGAGCAGTACTTC.

This clone was seen more than once but under ten times. This chain links TRBV6-6 with TRBJ2-3, with 9 bases aligning to TRBD2. The ends lost 6 bases at V and 6 bases at J; junction bases unmatched: 10. The germline CDR1 and CDR2 sequences are MNHNY and SVGAGI (reference sequence). The CDR3 spans 15 residues. The CDR3 sequence is CASSPWRGGSDTQYF. The CDR3 DNA reads TGTGCCAGCAGCCCTTGGCGGGGGGGCTCCGATACGCAGTATTTT.

V usage is TRBV7-9 and J usage is TRBJ2-1, with 8 bases identical to TRBD2. The CDR3 covers 15 residues. Germline CDR1 and CDR2: SEHNR and FQNEAQ (reference sequence). V shed 5 bases and J 6 bases; nucleotides not matched to a gene: 9. CDR3: CASSPPSGPLNEQFF. As DNA, the CDR3 is TGTGCCAGCAGCCCTCCTAGCGGGCCTCTCAATGAGCAGTTCTTC.

This clone was seen a handful of times. This sequence joins TRBV29-1 and TRBJ2-5, with a weak D call TRBD1 (5 bases). Germline values: CDR1 SQVTM, CDR2 ANQGSEA. V was pared by 4 bases and J by 4 bases, with 13 bases between. The CDR3 consists of 13 residues. In DNA form, the CDR3 reads TGCAGCGTTGGGGGCATTGGCTCAGAGACCCAGTACTTC. It yields the protein CSVGGIGSETQYF.

This chain uses TRBV5-6 with TRBJ2-2, with D hard to call. The CDR3 runs 14 residues. Germline V lookup: CDR1 SGHDT, CDR2 YYEEEE. Trimming took 0 bases from V and 2 from J, leaving 5 bases between them. CDR3 sequence: CASSLGLNTGELFF. CDR3 sequence (DNA): TGTGCCAGCAGCTTGGGTCTCAACACCGGGGAGCTGTTTTTT.

This clone was recorded once. This rearrangement joins TRBV7-9 to TRBJ1-2; 7 bases map to TRBD1. This CDR3 region has 14 residues. Germline assignment: CDR1 SEHNR and CDR2 FQNEAQ (reference sequence). V shed 1 base, J shed 8 bases, and the junction held 7 bases outside the gene matches. CDR3 loop: CASSLGQGTRGYTF. The CDR3 DNA sequence: TGTGCCAGCAGCTTAGGACAGGGAACCCGGGGCTACACCTTC.

The chain uses TRBV7-2 and TRBJ1-1; D might be TRBD1 (5 bases). The V gene lost 5 bases and the J gene lost 1 base, with 14 bases spanning the gap. Germline assignment: CDR1 SGHTA and CDR2 FQGNSA. This CDR3 region has 15 residues. The CDR3 region is CASSPMGLRNTEAFF. CDR3 coding DNA: TGTGCCAGCAGCCCTATGGGACTTAGGAACACTGAAGCTTTCTTT.

This clone was seen just once. DNA for the CDR3: TGTGCCAGCAGCTTAAGACAGATTGCTTTTGCGAGCTATGGCTACACCTTC. Translated, it gives CASSLRQIAFASYGYTF. The chain recombines TRBV13 with TRBJ1-2, with a tentative D call TRBD1 (5 bases). Trimming removed 2 bases from V and 4 bases from J, with 20 bases in between. CDR1 is PRHDT, CDR2 FYEKMQ, per germline (reference sequence). The CDR3 is 17 amino acids.

The genes are TRBV7-9 and TRBJ2-3; 10 nucleotides match TRBD2. The CDR3 spans 18 residues. Per germline, CDR1 SEHNR and CDR2 FQNEAQ (reference sequence). The J segment lost 4 bases and the V segment lost 3 bases, leaving 13 bases of the junction unmatched. In DNA, the CDR3 is TGTGCCAGCAGCTTCGGCTCCCGAGCGGGGGGGGGTTCAGATACGCAGTATTTT. It encodes CASSFGSRAGGGSDTQYF.

This CDR3 is CASSQVDLGISYNEQFF. The CDR3 coding sequence is TGCGCCAGCAGCCAAGTGGATCTAGGTATATCCTACAATGAGCAGTTCTTC. The chain is built from TRBV4-1 and TRBJ2-1; no reliable D call. The CDR3 consists of 17 residues. The germline V and J ends were trimmed by 1 base and 1 base, with 14 bases remaining between them. Germline V gene sequence: CDR1 MGHRA, CDR2 YSYEKL.

The chain recombines TRBV5-6 with TRBJ2-1; TRBD2 might be the D (7 bases). CDR1 is SGHDT, CDR2 YYEEEE, per germline. Trimming removed 2 bases from V and 8 bases from J, with 20 bases in between. CDR3 length equals 16 residues. The CDR3 region is CASSLRGAPRLHEQFF. CDR3 bases: TGTGCCAGCAGCTTACGGGGGGCACCCCGGTTGCATGAGCAGTTCTTC.

The chain carries TRBV10-3 and TRBJ1-1; 9 positions match TRBD1. The germline gives CDR1 ENHRY, CDR2 SYGVKD. The ends lost 3 bases at V and 7 bases at J; junction bases unmatched: 9. The CDR3 sequence is 15 residues long. CDR3 bases: TGTGCCATCAGTGAACCCGGGACAGGGACTAGTGAAGCTTTCTTT. Amino acid sequence: CAISEPGTGTSEAFF.

This clone appeared a single time. The chain combines TRBV5-1 with TRBJ2-1, with 7 bases fitting TRBD1. The J segment lost 9 bases and the V segment lost 4 bases, leaving 7 bases of the junction unmatched. This CDR3 region has 13 residues. In germline, CDR1 is SGHRS, CDR2 YFSETQ. The CDR3 sequence: CASSRTGVTEQFF. CDR3 in DNA: TGCGCCAGCAGCAGAACAGGGGTAACTGAGCAGTTCTTC.

In its sample, this clone was seen once. The V call is TRBV5-1, the J call TRBJ2-1; 10 bases map to TRBD1. Germline lookup yields CDR1 SGHRS and CDR2 YFSETQ. The CDR3 covers 14 residues. J was trimmed by 6 bases and V by 4 bases; bases with no gene match: 4. CDR3 nucleotides: TGCGCCAGCAGCAGAGGACAGGGGGGCAATGAGCAGTTCTTC. Its translation is CASSRGQGGNEQFF.

This clone has only one observation. This chain uses TRBV2 with TRBJ2-2; possibly TRBD1 for D (6 bases). V dropped 11 bases and J dropped 2 bases, with 15 bases sitting between them. CDR3 length: 14 residues. From germline, CDR1 is SNHLY and CDR2 FYNNEI. The CDR3 bases are TGTGCCGGGGCCGGGACACTTAACACCGGGGAGCTGTTTTTT. This sequence encodes CAGAGTLNTGELFF.